This T cell receptor beta chain appears in the sequencing data of a study of blood T cell repertoires in COVID-19. On the study more broadly: Acute and convalescent COVID-19 samples came from the United States, Italy and Spain. From T cells, B-cell-depleted T cells, or PBMCs came the material, which was cDNA or gDNA.

This clone appeared a single time. Losses at the gene ends were 0 bases for V and 3 bases for J; bases not matched to a gene: 11. The CDR3 covers 17 residues. Germline CDR1 SGHRS, CDR2 YFSETQ. As handled by the study authors: Estimation of nucleated cell counts was performed using reference gene primer amplification. Measured with immunoSEQ multiplex PCR; TCRdb has only the in-frame clones, and not every one. From that table come the V and J calls and clone size; the DNA was used to work out D and trimming. The sample shows fewer than 120,000 clones, around 90% of them seen only once. The clonotype comes from a woman between 50 and 59 years old with acute or convalescent COVID-19. J is TRBJ1-1 and V is TRBV5-1, with 7 bases lining up with TRBD1. What was sequenced was peripheral blood. The CDR3 loop is CASSLGPSGQTDTEAFF. The CDR3 nucleotides read TGCGCCAGCAGCTTGGGTCCTTCGGGACAGACGGACACTGAAGCTTTCTTT.